This T cell receptor (beta chain) was sequenced during a study of radiation and T cells in renal cell carcinoma. Documented time point: baseline pretreatment blood. Regarding treatment: 15 Gy SBRT to primary tumor, nephrectomy 4 weeks later. The germline gives CDR1 SGHNT, CDR2 YENEEA. V gave up 5 bases and J gave up 2 bases, with 13 bases separating them. The CDR3 runs 14 residues. Data came from immunoSEQ multiplex PCR; TCRdb stores just in-frame clones and leaves some out. The sample has approximately 120,000 clones, roughly 85% seen once. The clonotype comes from a woman aged 60-70 years with renal cell carcinoma. The J gene is TRBJ2-7, the V gene TRBV11-3; D remains unclear. Sequenced here: blood, sampled from a patient whose treatment included radiotherapy and nephrectomy. This CDR3 reads CASSQSPAAYEQYF. CDR3 sequence (DNA): TGTGCCAGCAGCCAATCCCCCGCGGCCTACGAGCAGTACTTC.